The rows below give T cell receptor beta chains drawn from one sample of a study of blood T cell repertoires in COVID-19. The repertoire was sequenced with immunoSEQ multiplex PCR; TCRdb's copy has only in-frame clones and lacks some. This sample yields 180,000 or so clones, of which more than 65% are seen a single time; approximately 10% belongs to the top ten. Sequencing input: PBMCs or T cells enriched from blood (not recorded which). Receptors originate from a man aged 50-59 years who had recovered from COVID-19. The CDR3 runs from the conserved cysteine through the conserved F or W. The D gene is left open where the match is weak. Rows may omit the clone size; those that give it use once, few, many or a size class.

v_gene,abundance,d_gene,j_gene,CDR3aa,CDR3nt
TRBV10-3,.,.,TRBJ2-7,CAISDRVTYEQYF,TGTGCCATCAGTGACCGGGTAACCTACGAGCAGTACTTC
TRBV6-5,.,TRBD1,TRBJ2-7,CASRTPGTGVHEQYF,TGTGCCAGCAGAACCCCGGGGACAGGGGTCCACGAGCAGTACTTC
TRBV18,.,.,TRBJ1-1,CASSQTVMNTEAFF,TGTGCCAGCTCACAGACAGTAATGAACACTGAAGCTTTCTTT
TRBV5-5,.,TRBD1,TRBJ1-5,CASSFGQGNQPQHF,TGTGCCAGCAGCTTCGGACAGGGCAATCAGCCCCAGCATTTT
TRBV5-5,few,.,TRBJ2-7,CASSFTSQNEQYF,TGTGCCAGCAGCTTCACTAGCCAGAACGAGCAGTACTTC
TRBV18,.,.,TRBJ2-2,CASQRRNTGELFF,TGTGCCAGCCAGAGGAGGAACACCGGGGAGCTGTTTTTT
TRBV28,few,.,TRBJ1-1,CASSFSVGQAFF,TGTGCCAGCAGTTTCTCTGTGGGGCAGGCTTTCTTT
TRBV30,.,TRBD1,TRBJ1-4,CAWSGQGNEKLFF,TGTGCCTGGAGCGGACAGGGGAATGAAAAACTGTTTTTT
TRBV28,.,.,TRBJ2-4,CASSPTATGTSTKNIQYF,TGTGCCAGCAGCCCTACTGCCACCGGGACAAGTACCAAAAACATTCAGTACTTC
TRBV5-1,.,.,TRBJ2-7,CASMKSIVVGESLYEQYF,TGCGCCAGCATGAAGTCTATCGTAGTAGGAGAAAGCCTTTACGAGCAGTACTTC
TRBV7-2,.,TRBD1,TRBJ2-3,CASNPRDRVKDTQYF,TGTGCCAGCAACCCACGGGACAGGGTGAAAGATACGCAGTATTTT
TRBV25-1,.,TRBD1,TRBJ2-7,CASSPTGAYYEQYF,TGTGCCAGCAGTCCCACAGGGGCATACTACGAGCAGTACTTC
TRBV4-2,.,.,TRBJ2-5,CASSQEALVVETQYF,TGTGCCAGCAGCCAAGAAGCCCTAGTCGTTGAGACCCAGTACTTC
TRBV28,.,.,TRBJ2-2,CASSLSPAGLAGELFF,TGTGCCAGCAGTTTAAGTCCGGCGGGATTAGCCGGGGAGCTGTTTTTT
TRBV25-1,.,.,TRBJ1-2,CASSSAGDNYGYTF,TGTGCCAGCAGTTCGGCAGGGGATAACTATGGCTACACCTTC
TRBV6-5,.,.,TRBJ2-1,CASSLTVAYNEQFF,TGTGCCAGCAGTTTGACAGTAGCCTACAATGAGCAGTTCTTC
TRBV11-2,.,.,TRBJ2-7,CASSLDQGSVGEQYF,TGTGCCAGCAGCTTAGATCAGGGGTCAGTGGGGGAGCAGTACTTC
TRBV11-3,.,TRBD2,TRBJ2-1,CASSDYRDPLLWGGYNEQFF,TGTGCCAGCAGCGACTACCGGGACCCCTTACTCTGGGGGGGTTACAATGAGCAGTTCTTC